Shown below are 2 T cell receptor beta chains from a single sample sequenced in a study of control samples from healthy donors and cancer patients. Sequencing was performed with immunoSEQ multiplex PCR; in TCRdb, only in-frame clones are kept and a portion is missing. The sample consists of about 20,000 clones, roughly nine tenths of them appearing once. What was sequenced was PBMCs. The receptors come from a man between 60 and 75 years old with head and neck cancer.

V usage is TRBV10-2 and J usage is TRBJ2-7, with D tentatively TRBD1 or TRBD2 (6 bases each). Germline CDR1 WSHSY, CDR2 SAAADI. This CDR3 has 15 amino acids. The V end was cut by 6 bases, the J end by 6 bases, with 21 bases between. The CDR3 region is CASRRGTGGVSEQYF. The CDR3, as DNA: TGCGCCAGCAGGAGGGGGACCGGAGGGGTTAGCGAGCAGTACTTC.

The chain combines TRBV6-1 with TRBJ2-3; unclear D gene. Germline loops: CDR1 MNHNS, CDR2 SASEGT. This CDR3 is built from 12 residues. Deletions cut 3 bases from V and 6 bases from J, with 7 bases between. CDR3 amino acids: CASSEGGDTQYF. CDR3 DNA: TGTGCCAGCAGTGAGGGTGGGGATACGCAGTATTTT.